This T cell receptor beta chain was obtained from a study of blood T cell repertoires in COVID-19. Study background: Samples came from the United States, Italy and Spain, spanning acute and convalescent COVID-19. The analysed material was cDNA or gDNA that came from T cells, B-cell-depleted T cells, or PBMCs.

Source study methods: How many nucleated cells were present was estimated from reference gene primer amplification. Assay: immunoSEQ multiplex PCR; the TCRdb copy retains only in-frame clones and omits some. V and J calls and clone size follow that table, whereas D and trimming were derived from the DNA. Of 100,000 to 150,000 clones listed, approximately 87% are singletons. This TCR was recovered from a man in his forties or fifties with acute or convalescent COVID-19. The sequenced material came from peripheral blood.

The CDR3 spells CASSMGNMNTEAFF. CDR3 nucleotides: TGTGCCAGTAGTATGGGCAACATGAACACTGAAGCTTTCTTT. The chain carries TRBV19 and TRBJ1-1; unclear D gene. The V and J ends lost 3 bases and 0 bases respectively, with 8 bases between them. The CDR3 covers 14 residues. Germline V gives CDR1 LNHDA, CDR2 SQIVND (reference sequence).